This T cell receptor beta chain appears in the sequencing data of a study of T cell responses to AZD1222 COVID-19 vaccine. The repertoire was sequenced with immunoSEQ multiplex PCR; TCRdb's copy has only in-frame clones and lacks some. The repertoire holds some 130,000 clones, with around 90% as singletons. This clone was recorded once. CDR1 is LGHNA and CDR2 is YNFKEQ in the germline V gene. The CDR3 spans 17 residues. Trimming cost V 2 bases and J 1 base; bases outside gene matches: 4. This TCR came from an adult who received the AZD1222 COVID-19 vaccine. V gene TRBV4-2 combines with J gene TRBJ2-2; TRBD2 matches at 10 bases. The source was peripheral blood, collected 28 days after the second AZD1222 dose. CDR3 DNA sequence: TGTGCCAGCAGCCAACCGGGACTAGCGAGGAACACCGGGGAGCTGTTTTTT. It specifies CASSQPGLARNTGELFF.